This TCR beta chain derives from a study of monozygotic twins with inflammatory bowel disease (dated by TCRdb to the late 2010s). The study in broad terms: A total of some 30 monozygotic twin pairs were included in the full study, comprising nine German pairs (four IBD-concordant, five IBD-discordant) and 19 IBD-discordant Danish pairs. Within discordant pairs, disease-associated traits were sought mainly by comparing IBD patients with their genetically identical healthy co-twins. Each individual had, on average, about 151 000 unique TCRalpha sequences and 181 000 unique TCRbeta sequences available for analysis.

A roughly 2.4 ml peripheral blood sample was drawn into PAXgene tubes per donor and stored at -80°C. Total RNA was isolated from whole blood with the PAXgene blood miRNA kit on an automated QIAcube, without T cell sorting. Peripheral blood from monozygotic twin pairs concordant or discordant for inflammatory bowel disease was subjected to deep TCRalpha and TCRbeta repertoire profiling with unique molecular barcoding. For every twin pair, smoking habits were documented, and each individual was categorised as a current, former or never smoker. Findings and caveats that apply to the study as a whole: Repertoire similarity did not differ between concordant and discordant twins, which could be due to limited statistical power. Fewer clonotypes were shared with other individuals by IBD patients than by healthy twins, most markedly in patients showing signs of disease activity. The results gave no support for a single strong signal or clonotype linked to IBD. IBD patients had lower TCRbeta repertoire diversity, measured by the inverse Simpson index, than their healthy co-twins. Distinction between different T cell subtypes could not be achieved in the analysis. Differing immunosuppressive treatments among patients may have added background noise and inter-individual variability to the repertoires.

CDR1 and CDR2 are read off the germline V gene as LGHNA and YNFKEQ. The CDR3 numbers 16 residues from cysteine through phenylalanine. DNA was not recorded. On this clonotype itself: No antigen is known for it.

Library preparation used 5' RACE. For each TCR library, approximately 3,700 ng of total RNA was used. For each sample, cDNA was synthesized in eight separate reactions using SMARTScribe reverse transcriptase. Unique molecular identifiers containing a 6-nucleotide sample barcode were introduced through template switching during cDNA synthesis. TCRalpha and TCRbeta cDNA was amplified in two nested PCRs of about 17 and 10 cycles, and bead purification was carried out after each PCR. Before amplification, cDNA was treated with uracil DNA-glycosylase and purified using the QIAquick PCR purification kit. In the second PCR, Illumina TruSeq-compatible adapters and sample-specific barcodes were added. Library quality and concentration were assessed using TapeStation and Qubit, and approximately 5 ng of each library was pooled. Sequencing of the pooled libraries was done on an Illumina HiSeq2500 single-index Rapid Run using custom sequencing primers and 2 x 100 bp reads. As for the authors' bioinformatics: MiGEC version 1.2.6 was used for UMI-based consensus assembly, which corrected PCR and sequencing errors. MiXCR version 2.1.1 handled V(D)J alignment, clonotype assembly and CDR3 extraction. Gene usage, clonotype sharing and MAIT/NKT TCR abundance were normalised by analysing the top 1000, 10 000 and 20 000 clonotypes per sample. After downsampling to 27 000 UMIs, diversity was calculated as the inverse Simpson index using the vegan R package. Paired Mann-Whitney U tests on discordant twin pairs were used, with Benjamini-Hochberg multiple-testing correction. Based on TCRdb reprocessing of the reads, there is one entry per CDR3 protein sequence, and DNA is missing. TCRdb's processing, not the authors', yielded these V and J calls. This sample's clone table shows about 450,000 distinct CDR3 sequences. The top ten constitute roughly 2.2% of the sample.

The sample was blood. This chain is built from TRBV4-2 and TRBJ2-7; the D gene TCRdb calls, TRBD1, cannot be checked with no DNA. The clonotype originates from a human donor with ulcerative colitis or Crohn's disease, or a healthy co-twin of an affected twin (not recorded which). CDR3 loop: CASSGMGQGSPYEQYF.